This is a list of T cell receptor beta chains from one sample in a study of blood T cell repertoires in COVID-19. Sequenced by immunoSEQ multiplex PCR; TCRdb stores in-frame clones only, minus some. The sample carries under 200,000 clones, approximately 90% recorded once. Sequencing was done on a sample of peripheral blood. Receptor source: a man in his forties or fifties with active or convalescent COVID-19. Both conserved end residues are part of each CDR3. The D gene is left open where the match is weak. The listing skips clone size in some rows; elsewhere it reads once, few, many or a size class.

TRBV5-1	NA	few	TRBJ2-5	CASSSGVETQYF	TGCGCCAGCAGCTCCGGGGTCGAGACCCAGTACTTC
TRBV6-2/TRBV6-3	NA	few	TRBJ1-2	CASSYAGSSINGYTF	TGTGCCAGCAGTTACGCGGGGTCCTCTATTAATGGCTACACCTTC
TRBV5-1	NA	NA	TRBJ1-2	CASSVSAGRSNYGYTF	TGCGCCAGCAGCGTCTCCGCTGGGAGAAGCAACTATGGCTACACCTTC
TRBV7-9	TRBD1	once	TRBJ1-5	CASTTGGGQPQHF	TGTGCCAGCACAACGGGAGGGGGCCAGCCCCAGCATTTT
TRBV7-9	TRBD2	NA	TRBJ2-2	CASSGGLAGTTGELFF	TGTGCCAGCAGCGGCGGACTAGCGGGTACGACCGGGGAGCTGTTTTTT
TRBV3-1/TRBV3-2	NA	NA	TRBJ1-3	CASSQERERFGNTIYF	TGTGCCAGCAGCCAAGAGCGGGAGCGATTCGGAAACACCATATATTTT
TRBV5-6	NA	NA	TRBJ2-2	CASSSGGYRVRELFF	TGTGCCAGCAGCTCCGGGGGGTACAGGGTCCGGGAGCTGTTTTTT
TRBV12-5	TRBD2	NA	TRBJ2-1	CASGLGGTSGINEQFF	TGTGCTAGTGGTTTGGGAGGGACTAGCGGGATCAATGAGCAGTTCTTC
TRBV2	NA	NA	TRBJ1-6	CASRKDSGGNSPLHF	TGTGCCAGCAGGAAGGACTCAGGTGGGAATTCACCCCTCCACTTT
TRBV6-1	TRBD2	NA	TRBJ2-5	CASRHETSGRETQYF	TGTGCCAGCAGACACGAAACTAGCGGGAGAGAGACCCAGTACTTC
TRBV14	NA	NA	TRBJ2-1	CASSQLGVAANEQFF	TGTGCCAGCAGCCAACTCGGTGTAGCGGCCAATGAGCAGTTCTTC
TRBV5-1	NA	NA	TRBJ1-6	CASSLNQNSPLHF	TGCGCCAGCAGCTTGAATCAGAATTCACCCCTCCACTTT
TRBV7-9	NA	NA	TRBJ1-1	CASSPGLLEAFF	TGTGCCAGCAGCCCCGGGTTGCTTGAAGCTTTCTTT
TRBV11-3	NA	NA	TRBJ2-5	CASSLNLGKETQYF	TGTGCCAGCAGCTTAAATCTCGGGAAGGAGACCCAGTACTTC